This T cell receptor beta chain is drawn from a study of T cells in localized non-small cell lung cancer. Overall study findings and caveats: As only one tumor region underwent sequencing, heterogeneity remains possible. Clonality of T cells reached its maximum in uninvolved adjacent lung, surpassing tumor. Those with higher blood T cell density had longer overall survival. Within adjacent lung there appeared a median approximately 57 of the top 100 tumor clones.

Germline V gene sequence: CDR1 LNHDA, CDR2 SQIVND (reference sequence). The CDR3 spans 14 residues. V shed 3 bases and J shed 8 bases, with 13 bases lying between them. As to this clone: Its specificity is unknown.

Assay: immunoSEQ multiplex PCR; the TCRdb copy retains only in-frame clones and omits some. The data contain tens of thousands of clones, 80% to 95% of them singletons. This receptor was obtained from a woman aged 40-70 years with stage III lung adenocarcinoma. V is TRBV19 and J is TRBJ2-2; D is ambiguous. The sample in question was peripheral blood mononuclear cells, obtained before any cancer treatment. The CDR3 DNA reads TGTGCCAGTAGTATGGAAGGGTACCTGGGGGAGCTGTTTTTT. This sequence encodes CASSMEGYLGELFF.